Listed here are 4 T cell receptor beta chains from one sample, sequenced in a study of shared clonotypes between healthy human individuals. Libraries were prepared by immunoSEQ multiplex PCR; TCRdb keeps only in-frame clonotypes and omits some of them. Here the sample spans some 1,600,000 clones, approximately 98% being singletons. Sequencing used naive CD4+ T cells sorted from blood. As for subset: CD45RA+ positively selected. The receptors here all came from a man aged 25 to 40 in good health.

V usage is TRBV9 and J usage is TRBJ2-1; possible D gene TRBD2, 6 bases. This CDR3 is 15 amino acids long. CDR1 SGDLS and CDR2 YYNGEE come from the germline V gene. Trimming cost V 3 bases and J 6 bases, with 16 bases left between them. CDR3 amino acids: CASSGGLILPNEQFF. The CDR3 bases are TGTGCCAGCAGCGGGGGACTTATCCTGCCCAATGAGCAGTTCTTC.

The chain uses TRBV4-1 and TRBJ1-2; 9 bases fit TRBD1. Trimming removed 0 bases from V and 8 bases from J; junction bases left unmatched: 4. The CDR3 has 14 amino acids. Germline CDR1 reads MGHRA; CDR2 reads YSYEKL. Here the CDR3 reads CASSQEGTGIGYTF. DNA of the CDR3: TGCGCCAGCAGCCAAGAGGGGACAGGGATCGGCTACACCTTC.

The chain uses TRBV14 and TRBJ1-4; maybe TRBD1 (6 bases). The germline CDR1 and CDR2 sequences are SGHDN and FVKESK. The CDR3 spans 16 residues. Trimming removed 0 bases at V and 5 bases at J, with 13 bases between. The DNA of the CDR3 is TGTGCCAGCAGCCAAGATCTCGGACAGCCGAATGAAAAACTGTTTTTT. It codes for CASSQDLGQPNEKLFF. The complete variable domain, with remaining parts taken from reference TRBV14 and TRBJ1-4, reads EAGVTQFPSHSVIEKGQTVTLRCDPISGHDNLYWYRRVMGKEIKFLLHFVKESKQDESGMPNNRFLAERTGGTYSTLKVQPAELEDSGVYFCASSQDLGQPNEKLFFGSGTQLSVL.

The chain combines TRBV29-1 with TRBJ2-3; D might be TRBD2 (6 bases). Germline V gene sequence: CDR1 SQVTM, CDR2 ANQGSEA. The CDR3 runs 13 residues. DNA for the CDR3: TGCTCCCTGGGGGGACCCAACACAGATACGCAGTATTTT. Translating it yields CSLGGPNTDTQYF.